The 12 T cell receptor beta chains below come from one sample, sequenced in a study of identical twins. TCRdb re-called the 5' RACE reads through MiXCR, storing one row per CDR3 protein. The sample includes roughly 720,000 distinct CDR3 sequences, 15% to 20% of them seen just once. This same sample was also part of a study on T cells expressing NK-cell markers.

The sample consisted of PBMCs. These receptors were taken from a woman aged 18-35 years in good health.

This clonotype turned up a few times. This chain joins TRBV6-5 and TRBJ2-7; D is uncertain. The germline CDR1 and CDR2 sequences are MNHEY and SVGAGI. The ends were cut back, 2 bases at V and 0 bases at J, with 11 bases in the middle. There are 15 residues in the CDR3. The CDR3 nucleotides read TGTGCCAGCAGTTACGCAGGAAGTGGCTCCTACGAGCAGTACTTC. Its translation is CASSYAGSGSYEQYF.

As DNA, the CDR3 is TGTGCCAGCAGCCATGGATCGTTTCTCAACACCGGGGAGCTGTTTTTT. It translates to CASSHGSFLNTGELFF. The chain joins TRBV14 to TRBJ2-2, with D uncertain. The V end lost 3 bases, the J end lost 2 bases, and 13 bases lay between the germline ends. CDR1 and CDR2 (germline): SGHDN, FVKESK. The CDR3 consists of 16 residues. Supplemented by reference TRBV14 and TRBJ2-2, the full variable domain reads EAGVTQFPSHSVIEKGQTVTLRCDPISGHDNLYWYRRVMGKEIKFLLHFVKESKQDESGMPNNRFLAERTGGTYSTLKVQPAELEDSGVYFCASSHGSFLNTGELFFGEGSRLTVL.

This clonotype was seen repeatedly, ten times or more. The chain joins TRBV20-1 to TRBJ2-7; possible D gene TRBD2, 5 bases. CDR3 length: 12 residues. CDR1 and CDR2 from the germline V gene are DFQATT and SNEGSKA (reference sequence). The germline V and J ends were trimmed by 1 base and 7 bases, with 11 bases remaining between them. Written as DNA, the CDR3 is TGCAGTGCTAGAGTTGGAGGAAGGGAGCAGTACTTC. As protein: CSARVGGREQYF.

The V gene is TRBV20-1, the J gene TRBJ2-3; D unresolved. The CDR3 extends over 18 amino acids. Trimming stripped 0 bases from V and 0 bases from J, with 19 bases between. CDR1 is DFQATT and CDR2 is SNEGSKA in the germline V gene (reference sequence). The CDR3 here is CSARDPEPHSGSTDTQYF. In DNA, the CDR3 is TGCAGTGCTAGAGACCCTGAGCCCCACTCTGGTAGCACAGATACGCAGTATTTT.

This clonotype showed up just a few times. The genes are TRBV6-5 and TRBJ2-1; 10 nucleotides align to TRBD2. The length of the CDR3 is 17 residues. Unmatched junction bases numbered 8, after V lost 2 bases and J lost 4 bases. CDR1 and CDR2 (germline): MNHEY, SVGAGI. The CDR3 loop is CASSYGTSETPYNEQFF. In nucleotides, the CDR3 is TGTGCCAGCAGTTACGGGACTAGCGAGACACCGTACAATGAGCAGTTCTTC.

This clonotype occurred a few times. The chain carries TRBV10-3 and TRBJ2-7, with D maybe TRBD1 (5 bases). Trimming took off 4 bases at V and 5 bases at J, with 15 bases between the two ends. The CDR3 sequence is 14 residues long. The germline CDR1 and CDR2 sequences are ENHRY and SYGVKD. CDR3 residues: CAISGRARSHEQYF. CDR3 nucleotide sequence: TGTGCCATCAGTGGCAGGGCCAGGTCCCACGAGCAGTACTTC.

The table lists this clonotype with a few counts. The V gene is TRBV14, the J gene TRBJ1-2; D is possibly TRBD1 (6 bases). This CDR3 contains 15 residues. Germline-derived CDR1 and CDR2 are SGHDN and FVKESK. V was trimmed by 0 bases and J by 6 bases, leaving 14 bases between them. The CDR3 DNA is TGTGCCAGCAGCCAAGACGACAGGATGAGTAATGGCTACACCTTC. Translating gives CASSQDDRMSNGYTF.

In its sample, this clonotype was seen a few times. The CDR3 here is CASSLAVGGNQPQHF. CDR3 DNA: TGTGCCAGCAGCTTAGCGGTAGGTGGTAATCAGCCCCAGCATTTT. The gene calls are TRBV7-9 and TRBJ1-5; no clear D gene. CDR1 is SEHNR and CDR2 is FQNEAQ in the germline V gene (reference sequence). The CDR3 is 15 amino acids. V was cut by 0 bases and J by 4 bases, with 10 bases left in between.

The chain recombines TRBV7-4 with TRBJ2-5, with 9 bases lining up with TRBD2. With V trimmed by 1 base and J by 5 bases, 8 bases remained unmatched. The CDR3 loop spans 16 amino acids. Germline loops: CDR1 SGHVT, CDR2 SQSDAQ. This CDR3 reads CASSLGLGLAAETQYF. The CDR3 DNA reads as TGTGCCAGCAGCTTAGGGCTGGGACTAGCAGCGGAGACCCAGTACTTC. Full variable domain (missing parts from reference TRBV7-4 and TRBJ2-5): GAGVSQSPRYKVAKRGRDVALRCDSISGHVTLYWYRQTLGQGSEVLTYSQSDAQRDKSGRPSGRFSAERPERSVSTLKIQRTEQGDSAVYLCASSLGLGLAAETQYFGPGTRLLVL.

This clonotype was picked up many times. The chain has TRBV5-1 and TRBJ1-1, with D unresolved. The CDR3 consists of 15 residues. CDR1 is SGHRS and CDR2 is YFSETQ in the germline V gene. Trimming pared 2 bases from V and 0 bases from J, leaving 11 bases between. This CDR3 is CASSFGAGMNTEAFF. CDR3 in DNA: TGCGCCAGCAGCTTTGGAGCAGGCATGAACACTGAAGCTTTCTTT.

V gene TRBV2 combines with J gene TRBJ2-1, with D perhaps matching TRBD1 (5 bases). V dropped 5 bases and J dropped 5 bases, with 13 bases sitting between them. The CDR3 runs 14 residues. Germline loops: CDR1 SNHLY, CDR2 FYNNEI. The CDR3 DNA sequence: TGTGCCAGCAGTCGACAGATAGGGGACAATGAGCAGTTCTTC. Amino acids: CASSRQIGDNEQFF.

The DNA of the CDR3 is TGTGCCAGCAGCAACAGGGGGGGAATTGGGTACGAGCAGTACTTC. Amino acid sequence: CASSNRGGIGYEQYF. V is TRBV7-9 and J is TRBJ2-7, with D possibly matching TRBD1 (8 bases). This CDR3 is 15 amino acids long. Germline loops: CDR1 SEHNR, CDR2 FQNEAQ (reference sequence). The V end lost 5 bases, the J end lost 4 bases, and 18 bases lay between the germline ends.